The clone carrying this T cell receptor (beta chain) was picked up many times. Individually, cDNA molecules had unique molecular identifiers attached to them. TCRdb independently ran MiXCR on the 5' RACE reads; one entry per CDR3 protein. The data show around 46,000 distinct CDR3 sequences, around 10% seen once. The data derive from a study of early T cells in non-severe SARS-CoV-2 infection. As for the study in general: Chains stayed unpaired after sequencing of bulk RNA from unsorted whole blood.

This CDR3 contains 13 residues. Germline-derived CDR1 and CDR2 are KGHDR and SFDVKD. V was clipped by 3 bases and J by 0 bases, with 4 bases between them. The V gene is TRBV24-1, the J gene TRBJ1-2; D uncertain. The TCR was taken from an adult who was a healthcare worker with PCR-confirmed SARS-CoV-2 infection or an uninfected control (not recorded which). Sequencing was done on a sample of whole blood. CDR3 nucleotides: TGTGCCACCAGTGATCAACCTAACTATGGCTACACCTTC. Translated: CATSDQPNYGYTF.